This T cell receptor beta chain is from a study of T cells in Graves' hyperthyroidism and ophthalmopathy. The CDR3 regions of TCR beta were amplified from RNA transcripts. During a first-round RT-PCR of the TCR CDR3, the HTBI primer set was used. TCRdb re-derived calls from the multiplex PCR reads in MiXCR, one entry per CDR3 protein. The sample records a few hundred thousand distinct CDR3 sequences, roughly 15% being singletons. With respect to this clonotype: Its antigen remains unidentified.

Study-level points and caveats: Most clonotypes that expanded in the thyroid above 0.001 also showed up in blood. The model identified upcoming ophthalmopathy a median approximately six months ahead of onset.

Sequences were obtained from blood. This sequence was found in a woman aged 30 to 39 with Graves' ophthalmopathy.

This chain's CDR3 is CASSLSGAYGANVLTF. The CDR3 DNA is TGTGCCAGCAGCCTGTCGGGGGCTTATGGGGCCAACGTCCTGACTTTC. This chain links TRBV11-2 with TRBJ2-6; tentatively, D is TRBD1 or TRBD2 (6 bases each). Trimming took 5 bases from V and 3 from J, leaving 14 bases between them. Per the germline V gene, CDR1 is SGHAT and CDR2 is FQNNGV. This CDR3 contains 16 residues.